The 31 T cell receptor beta chains reported below all come from one sample, sequenced in a study of cytomegalovirus exposure and HLA in healthy donors. Primers included in the PCR were 60 Vbeta and 13 Jbeta primers. Clones were sequenced by immunoSEQ multiplex PCR, and TCRdb holds only the in-frame ones, with some missing. The specimen's table records 100,000 to 150,000 clones. The sample was PBMCs. All receptors come from a woman aged 40 to 50 in good health and CMV-seronegative.

The J gene is TRBJ1-4, the V gene TRBV6-5; possibly TRBD1 for D (6 bases). The germline gives CDR1 MNHEY, CDR2 SVGAGI. The ends were cut back, 5 bases at V and 8 bases at J, with 18 bases in the middle. The CDR3 length is 15 residues. CDR3 in DNA: TGTGCCAGCAGTACCGGGACACTAATTCGGGAAAAACTGTTTTTT. It yields the protein CASSTGTLIREKLFF.

The chain couples TRBV5-1 to TRBJ2-1; TRBD1 agrees at 8 bases. CDR1 SGHRS and CDR2 YFSETQ come from the germline V gene. V gave up 4 bases and J gave up 4 bases; unmatched junction bases: 10. The CDR3 contains 16 residues. CDR3: CASSIPGTGGYNEQFF. CDR3 DNA sequence: TGCGCCAGCAGCATCCCCGGGACAGGAGGATACAATGAGCAGTTCTTC.

The chain links TRBV10-3 to TRBJ2-5; 12 nucleotides align to TRBD2. Germline lookup yields CDR1 ENHRY and CDR2 SYGVKD. The CDR3 extends over 17 amino acids. V lost 8 bases to trimming and J lost 4 bases; unmatched junction nucleotides: 14. CDR3 residues: CAIAGPSGGASRETQYF. CDR3 sequence (DNA): TGTGCCATCGCGGGGCCTAGCGGGGGGGCGAGTCGAGAGACCCAGTACTTC.

This chain links TRBV6-5 with TRBJ1-2, with 7 nucleotides matching TRBD1. The CDR3 spans 15 residues. V gave up 8 bases and J gave up 5 bases; unmatched junction bases: 14. Germline V gene data show CDR1 as MNHEY and CDR2 as SVGAGI. The CDR3 loop reads CASGPTGSGRYGYTF. As DNA, the CDR3 is TGTGCCAGCGGCCCGACAGGGAGTGGGAGGTATGGCTACACCTTC.

The V call is TRBV7-9, the J call TRBJ1-5, with D maybe TRBD1 (6 bases). With 2 bases removed from V and 6 bases from J, the gap between germline ends came to 8 bases. CDR3 length equals 13 residues. Germline CDR1 SEHNR, CDR2 FQNEAQ (reference sequence). CDR3 sequence reads: CASSLPGVQPQHF. CDR3 DNA: TGTGCCAGCAGCTTACCAGGGGTTCAGCCCCAGCATTTT.

This sequence joins TRBV11-3 and TRBJ1-3; 7 positions match TRBD1. CDR1 and CDR2 (germline): SGHNT, YENEEA. The J segment lost 3 bases and the V segment lost 5 bases, leaving 4 bases of the junction unmatched. CDR3 length: 14 residues. CDR3 sequence (DNA): TGTGCCAGCAGCCCTTGGGACAGTGGAAACACCATATATTTT. Its protein is CASSPWDSGNTIYF.

The chain couples TRBV7-9 to TRBJ2-5; 9 bases line up with TRBD2. J lost 0 bases, V lost 5 bases, and 4 bases had no gene match. This CDR3 contains 15 residues. CDR1 SEHNR and CDR2 FQNEAQ come from the germline V gene (reference sequence). DNA for the CDR3: TGTGCCAGCAGCCGAAGCGGGGGGTACCAAGAGACCCAGTACTTC. Its translation is CASSRSGGYQETQYF.

The chain joins TRBV6-1 to TRBJ2-3, with 7 bases fitting TRBD1. The CDR3 covers 14 residues. Germline-derived CDR1 and CDR2 are MNHNS and SASEGT. J lost 0 bases, V lost 9 bases, and 6 bases had no gene match. The CDR3 DNA is TGTGCCAGACAGGGGTCCTCTAGCACAGATACGCAGTATTTT. As protein: CARQGSSSTDTQYF.

The chain joins TRBV5-4 to TRBJ1-3, with D perhaps matching TRBD1 (5 bases). Germline CDR1 SGHNT, CDR2 YYREEE (reference sequence). The CDR3 is made up of 15 amino acids. V gave up 0 bases and J gave up 0 bases, with 7 bases separating them. CDR3 protein: CASSLGQSSGNTIYF. CDR3 DNA: TGTGCCAGCAGCTTGGGACAGAGCTCTGGAAACACCATATATTTT.

The chain recombines TRBV4-1 with TRBJ1-2; D is ambiguous. The CDR3 is 16 residues long. CDR1 is MGHRA, CDR2 YSYEKL, per germline. V dropped 1 base and J dropped 3 bases, with 15 bases sitting between them. The CDR3, as DNA: TGCGCCAGCAGCCAAGTTGCGGCTGGATCTGACTATGGCTACACCTTC. This encodes CASSQVAAGSDYGYTF.

The V and J genes are TRBV4-3 and TRBJ1-2; tentatively, D is TRBD1 (6 bases). Trimming pared 4 bases from V and 7 bases from J, leaving 25 bases between. The CDR3 length is 17 residues. Germline CDR1 is LGHNA and CDR2 is YSLEER. The CDR3 region is CASSLLRPGAEAGGYTF. In DNA form, the CDR3 reads TGCGCCAGCAGCCTCCTGCGGCCAGGGGCCGAGGCGGGTGGCTACACCTTC.

J is TRBJ2-1 and V is TRBV6-5; tentatively, D is TRBD1 (5 bases). This CDR3 spans 15 amino acids. Germline values: CDR1 MNHEY, CDR2 SVGAGI. Trimming left V 7 bases short and J 9 bases short, with 22 bases between. CDR3 region: CASKRDGPTVGEQFF. The CDR3 DNA sequence: TGTGCCAGCAAAAGAGACGGACCGACAGTCGGTGAGCAGTTCTTC.

The J gene is TRBJ1-5, the V gene TRBV28; D is uncertain. The germline V gene encodes CDR1 MDHEN and CDR2 SYDVKM. V was clipped by 2 bases and J by 0 bases, with 17 bases between them. This CDR3 has 18 residues. This chain's CDR3 is CASSLTQSPLGSNQPQHF. As DNA, the CDR3 is TGTGCCAGCAGTTTAACACAGTCTCCCCTGGGTAGCAATCAGCCCCAGCATTTT.

The chain employs TRBV4-3 and TRBJ1-5; D not certain. Germline V CDR1 and CDR2: LGHNA, YSLEER. Deletions cut 3 bases from V and 2 bases from J, with 11 bases between. This CDR3 contains 15 residues. CDR3 coding DNA: TGCGCCAGCAGCCAGTCAAGCGGAGGCAATCAGCCCCAGCATTTT. Translating it yields CASSQSSGGNQPQHF.

The V call is TRBV25-1, the J call TRBJ1-4, with 9 nucleotides matching TRBD1. Germline assignment: CDR1 MGHDK and CDR2 SYGVNS. The CDR3 extends over 15 amino acids. The trim removed 1 base at V and 4 bases at J, leaving 1 base unmatched. CDR3 bases: TGTGCCAGCAGTGAATCGACAGGGGGTAATGAAAAACTGTTTTTT. Residues: CASSESTGGNEKLFF.

The gene calls are TRBV4-1 and TRBJ2-5; perhaps TRBD1 as D (6 bases). Germline CDR1 MGHRA, CDR2 YSYEKL. The V gene lost 0 bases and the J gene lost 5 bases, with 16 bases spanning the gap. There are 16 residues in the CDR3. CDR3 nucleotides: TGCGCCAGCAGCCAAGAGCTTCCAGGCAGGGGCGAGACCCAGTACTTC. This sequence encodes CASSQELPGRGETQYF.

The CDR3 loop reads CASSLVGDEQFF. In nucleotides, the CDR3 is TGCGCCAGCAGCTTGGTAGGGGATGAGCAGTTCTTC. V usage is TRBV5-1 and J usage is TRBJ2-1; tentative D call: TRBD1 (5 bases). Germline loops: CDR1 SGHRS, CDR2 YFSETQ. V was clipped by 0 bases and J by 8 bases, with 6 bases between them. The CDR3 has 12 residues.

This rearrangement joins TRBV5-6 to TRBJ2-1, with a weak D call TRBD1 (6 bases). The CDR3 has 15 residues. Trimming shortened V by 4 bases and J by 4 bases, and 15 bases separated the two germline ends. Germline V gene sequence: CDR1 SGHDT, CDR2 YYEEEE. The CDR3 nucleotides are TGTGCCAGCAGCCAGACAGGAAGTATTTACAATGAGCAGTTCTTC. Translation gives CASSQTGSIYNEQFF.

The genes are TRBV27 and TRBJ1-5; no definite D call. Germline-derived CDR1 and CDR2 are MNHEY and SMNVEV (reference sequence). This CDR3 is built from 13 residues. V lost 4 bases and J 5 bases, leaving 9 bases between the germline ends. The CDR3 region is CASSSAGYQPQHF. DNA of the CDR3: TGTGCCAGCAGTTCCGCAGGCTATCAGCCCCAGCATTTT.

The V call is TRBV7-6, the J call TRBJ1-2; 11 nucleotides align to TRBD1. Germline-derived CDR1 and CDR2 are SGHVS and FNYEAQ. With 1 base clipped from V and 1 base from J, the junction kept 5 bases outside the gene matches. The CDR3 contains 17 residues. The CDR3 region is CASSLEPGTGGNYGYTF. The DNA for the CDR3 is TGTGCCAGCAGCTTAGAACCCGGGACAGGGGGTAACTATGGCTACACCTTC.

The chain couples TRBV18 to TRBJ1-1; D is unclear. The CDR3 loop spans 14 amino acids. The germline V gene has CDR1 KGHSH and CDR2 LQKENI. The V and J ends lost 3 bases and 5 bases respectively, with 13 bases between them. The CDR3 DNA reads as TGTGCCAGCTCACCCGGTAGGGAGAGAACTGAAGCTTTCTTT. Translating it yields CASSPGRERTEAFF.

The chain couples TRBV4-2 to TRBJ2-5; D unresolved. CDR1 LGHNA and CDR2 YNFKEQ come from the germline V gene. V lost 3 bases and J 1 base, leaving 6 bases between the germline ends. The CDR3 loop spans 13 amino acids. The CDR3 sequence is CASSQTTQETQYF. The CDR3 DNA follows: TGTGCCAGCAGCCAGACAACCCAAGAGACCCAGTACTTC.

The gene calls are TRBV5-4 and TRBJ1-3, with 7 bases matching TRBD1. The V segment lost 0 bases and the J segment 3 bases; nucleotides outside the gene matches: 3. This CDR3 is built from 15 residues. The germline CDR1 and CDR2 sequences are SGHNT and YYREEE (reference sequence). CDR3 sequence reads: CASSLGQGIGNTIYF. The CDR3 nucleotides read TGTGCCAGCAGCTTGGGACAGGGCATTGGAAACACCATATATTTT.

This chain links TRBV11-2 with TRBJ2-4, with D possibly being TRBD2 (5 bases). CDR3 size: 15 residues. The ends were cut back, 5 bases at V and 3 bases at J, with 14 bases in the middle. Germline loops: CDR1 SGHAT, CDR2 FQNNGV. In DNA form, the CDR3 reads TGTGCCAGCAGCCAAGAGGGCCGAGGCAAAAACATTCAGTACTTC. This gives the protein CASSQEGRGKNIQYF.

The rearrangement joins TRBV7-9 to TRBJ1-6, with D possibly TRBD1 on 5 matching bases. Germline CDR1 and CDR2: SEHNR and FQNEAQ (reference sequence). V shed 5 bases and J shed 7 bases, with 15 bases lying between them. The CDR3 is made up of 15 amino acids. CDR3 nucleotides: TGTGCCAGCAGCCTGGGTGGAGGGGAAAATTCACCCCTCCACTTT. Translated: CASSLGGGENSPLHF.

The chain employs TRBV7-9 and TRBJ1-1, with TRBD1 matching 9 bases. Germline values: CDR1 SEHNR, CDR2 FQNEAQ (reference sequence). The trim removed 4 bases at V and 0 bases at J, leaving 6 bases unmatched. The CDR3 length is 16 residues. The CDR3 nucleotides read TGTGCCAGCAGCTCACAGGGGGCCGTTGTGAACACTGAAGCTTTCTTT. Translated, it gives CASSSQGAVVNTEAFF. The full variable domain, in which reference TRBV7-9 and TRBJ1-1 provide the parts outside the CDR3, is DTGVSQNPRHKITKRGQNVTFRCDPISEHNRLYWYRQTLGQGPEFLTYFQNEAQLEKSRLLSDRFSAERPKGSFSTLEIQRTEQGDSAMYLCASSSQGAVVNTEAFFGQGTRLTVV.

The J gene is TRBJ1-1, the V gene TRBV4-1; D gene unclear. V gave up 4 bases and J gave up 0 bases, with 9 bases separating them. Germline-derived CDR1 and CDR2 are MGHRA and YSYEKL. This CDR3 is 14 amino acids long. CDR3 nucleotides: TGCGCCAGCAGCCTTGTCGGTTTGAACACTGAAGCTTTCTTT. Translation: CASSLVGLNTEAFF.

This chain links TRBV6-5 with TRBJ2-3; D uncertain. Per germline, CDR1 MNHEY and CDR2 SVGAGI. This CDR3 region has 11 residues. V gave up 5 bases and J gave up 6 bases, with 6 bases separating them. The CDR3 reads CASSVRDTQYF. The CDR3 coding sequence is TGTGCCAGCAGTGTCCGTGATACGCAGTATTTT.

The chain uses TRBV7-2 and TRBJ2-2; 8 nucleotides line up with TRBD2. V was clipped by 5 bases and J by 4 bases; unmatched bases: 9. There are 16 residues in the CDR3. CDR1 is SGHTA and CDR2 is FQGNSA in the germline V gene. CDR3 sequence reads: CASSVPGGRLTGELFF. In DNA form, the CDR3 reads TGTGCCAGCAGCGTACCGGGGGGGCGGCTCACCGGGGAGCTGTTTTTT.

The chain couples TRBV7-2 to TRBJ2-7, with a tentative D call TRBD1 (6 bases). Germline CDR1 reads SGHTA; CDR2 reads FQGNSA. The CDR3 sequence is 14 residues long. V was pared by 5 bases and J by 2 bases, with 13 bases between. The CDR3 reads CASSLIHRAYEQYF. The CDR3 nucleotides read TGTGCCAGCAGCCTAATCCACAGGGCCTACGAGCAGTACTTC. Variable domain in full (rest from reference TRBV7-2 and TRBJ2-7): GAGVSQSPSNKVTEKGKDVELRCDPISGHTALYWYRQSLGQGLEFLIYFQGNSAPDKSGLPSDRFSAERTGGSVSTLTIQRTQQEDSAVYLCASSLIHRAYEQYFGPGTRLTVT.

For this clone: This same CDR3 is encoded by further DNA sequences in the sample. The V gene is TRBV7-2, the J gene TRBJ1-5; 7 nucleotides line up with TRBD1. This CDR3 has 13 residues. With 5 bases clipped from V and 4 bases from J, the junction kept 2 bases outside the gene matches. CDR1 is SGHTA, CDR2 FQGNSA, per germline. CDR3 protein: CASSTQGNQPQHF. The CDR3 nucleotides are TGTGCCAGCAGCACACAGGGGAATCAGCCCCAGCATTTT.